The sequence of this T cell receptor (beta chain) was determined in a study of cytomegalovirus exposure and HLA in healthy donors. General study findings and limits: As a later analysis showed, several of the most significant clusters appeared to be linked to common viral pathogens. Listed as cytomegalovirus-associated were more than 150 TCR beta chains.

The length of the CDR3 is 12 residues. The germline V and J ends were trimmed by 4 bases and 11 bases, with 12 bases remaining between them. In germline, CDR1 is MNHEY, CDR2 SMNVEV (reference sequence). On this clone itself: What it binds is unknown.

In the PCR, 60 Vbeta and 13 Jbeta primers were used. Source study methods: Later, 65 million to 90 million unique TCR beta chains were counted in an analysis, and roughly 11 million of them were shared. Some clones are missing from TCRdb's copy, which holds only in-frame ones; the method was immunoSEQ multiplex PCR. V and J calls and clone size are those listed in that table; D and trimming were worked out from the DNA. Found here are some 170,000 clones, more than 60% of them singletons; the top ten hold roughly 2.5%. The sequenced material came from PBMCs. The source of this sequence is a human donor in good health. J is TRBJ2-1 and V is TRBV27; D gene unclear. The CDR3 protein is CASSSNSRKQFF. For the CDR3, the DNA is TGTGCCAGCAGTTCTAACAGCCGCAAGCAGTTCTTC.